This TCR beta chain appears in the sequencing data of a study of OX40 agonist ivuxolimab in advanced cancers. Study in general: Participants, 70% to 90% male, averaged around 60 years of age, ranging from about 23 to 79. People who had prior anti-PD-1, anti-PD-L1 or anti-CTLA-4 therapy could take part, and under 45% had some.

This clone was observed once. The V end lost 4 bases, the J end lost 8 bases, and 13 bases lay between the germline ends. The CDR3 has 13 amino acids. CDR1 SGDLS and CDR2 YYNGEE come from the germline V gene. Assay used: immunoSEQ multiplex PCR; TCRdb lists only in-frame clones, some missing. The sample contains 65,000 to 95,000 clones, around 92% of which appear only once. The chain has TRBV9 and TRBJ2-1; D gene uncertain. This sequence originates from an adult with an advanced solid tumor such as melanoma, head and neck, liver or kidney cancer. The specimen comprised CD4+ or CD8+ T cells sorted from blood, sampled in a trial of the OX40 agonist ivuxolimab. The CDR3 bases are TGTGCCAGCAGCCCACCTTTAGTGCATGAGCAGTTCTTC. Translated, it gives CASSPPLVHEQFF.